These 26 T cell receptor beta chains share one sample of origin, sequenced in a study of blood T cell repertoires in COVID-19. Some clones are missing from TCRdb's copy, which holds only in-frame ones; the method was immunoSEQ multiplex PCR. The sample holds about 490,000 clones, approximately 85% seen once. The sequencing input was peripheral blood. Source of these receptors: a human donor in a cohort sampled during active COVID-19.

The chain carries TRBV5-1 and TRBJ2-7, with 9 nucleotides matching TRBD1. The V gene's germline CDR1 is SGHRS and CDR2 YFSETQ. CDR3 length equals 14 residues. J lost 3 bases, V lost 6 bases, and 7 bases had no gene match. The CDR3 sequence: CASTWTGESYEQYF. The CDR3 bases are TGCGCCAGCACATGGACAGGGGAAAGCTACGAGCAGTACTTC.

The chain has TRBV13 and TRBJ1-6; possible D gene TRBD1, 5 bases. CDR3 length: 18 residues. V lost 6 bases to trimming and J lost 5 bases, with 23 bases between them. CDR1 is PRHDT and CDR2 is FYEKMQ in the germline V gene (reference sequence). DNA of the CDR3: TGTGCCAGCAGTTACAGAATGGGGGGGAGAGGGGATAATTCACCCCTCCACTTT. Protein sequence: CASSYRMGGRGDNSPLHF.

The table lists this clone with a few counts. The chain joins TRBV9 to TRBJ2-5; 7 bases match TRBD2. The CDR3 is made up of 16 amino acids. Trimming took 0 bases from V and 5 from J; bases not matched to a gene: 10. CDR1 is SGDLS and CDR2 is YYNGEE in the germline V gene. CDR3 sequence reads: CASSVVGEGPRETQYF. The CDR3 DNA sequence: TGTGCCAGCAGCGTAGTTGGGGAGGGCCCTCGGGAGACCCAGTACTTC.

This rearrangement joins TRBV2 to TRBJ2-1; 8 bases line up with TRBD2. Germline V gene lookup returns CDR1 SNHLY and CDR2 FYNNEI. The CDR3 loop spans 16 amino acids. The junction had 8 bases not matched to a gene; V was cut back by 5 bases and J by 2 bases. The DNA of the CDR3 is TGTGCCAGCAGTCAACTAAGCGGGAGCGCCTACAATGAGCAGTTCTTC. It encodes CASSQLSGSAYNEQFF.

The chain combines TRBV6-5 with TRBJ1-6, with 8 bases that match TRBD1. Germline CDR1 is MNHEY and CDR2 is SVGAGI. The CDR3 loop spans 14 amino acids. V shed 5 bases, J shed 9 bases, and the junction held 6 bases outside the gene matches. Here the CDR3 reads CASSPRGQGSPLHF. CDR3 bases: TGTGCCAGCAGTCCCAGGGGGCAGGGTTCACCCCTCCACTTT.

The chain joins TRBV6-2 or TRBV6-3 to TRBJ1-5, with D perhaps TRBD1 (6 bases). V lost 4 bases to trimming and J lost 6 bases, with 13 bases between them. This CDR3 is 14 amino acids long. Germline V gene sequence: CDR1 MNHEY, CDR2 SVGEGT. CDR3 region: CASSSPGGGQPQHF. CDR3 sequence (DNA): TGTGCCAGCAGTTCCCCTGGGGGCGGTCAGCCCCAGCATTTT.

This clone occurred once. V usage is TRBV2 and J usage is TRBJ1-1; D gene ambiguous. Per the germline V gene, CDR1 is SNHLY and CDR2 is FYNNEI. Trimming shortened V by 4 bases and J by 1 base, and 4 bases separated the two germline ends. The CDR3 length is 12 residues. CDR3 nucleotides: TGTGCCAGCAGTGGGCCGAACACTGAAGCTTTCTTT. Translation: CASSGPNTEAFF.

CDR3 region: CASSEESGAEAFF. The CDR3 coding sequence is TGTGCCAGCAGTGAAGAATCAGGGGCTGAAGCTTTCTTT. V gene TRBV6-1 combines with J gene TRBJ1-1; the D gene is possibly TRBD1 (6 bases). CDR3 length: 13 residues. CDR1 and CDR2 (germline): MNHNS, SASEGT. The V end was cut by 1 base, the J end by 6 bases, with 9 bases between.

This clone appeared once. The junction departs from germline at one end; a sequencing error may be responsible. The V gene is TRBV6-6, the J gene TRBJ2-7, with 10 nucleotides matching TRBD1. Germline V gene data show CDR1 as MNHNY and CDR2 as SVGAGI (reference sequence). The CDR3 has 14 amino acids. The CDR3 nucleotides read TGTGCCAGCAGTTCGTTAGAGACAGGGGGCATATGGCACTTC. Translating gives CASSSLETGGIWHF.

The rearrangement uses TRBV6-5 and TRBJ2-7, with D perhaps TRBD1 (6 bases). The germline V and J ends were trimmed by 0 bases and 1 base, with 10 bases remaining between them. The V gene's germline CDR1 is MNHEY and CDR2 SVGAGI. The CDR3 covers 15 residues. The CDR3 bases are TGTGCCAGCAGTTACTCGGGGGCAGGGTCCTACGAGCAGTACTTC. Translated: CASSYSGAGSYEQYF.

This clone has just a few counts. The CDR3 here is CASSSQSGNTIYF. CDR3 in DNA: TGCGCCAGCAGTTCCCAATCTGGAAACACCATATATTTT. This sequence joins TRBV5-1 and TRBJ1-3; D is unclear. This CDR3 is 13 amino acids long. V was clipped by 5 bases and J by 1 base, with 7 bases between them. CDR1 and CDR2 from the germline V gene are SGHRS and YFSETQ.

The rearrangement links TRBV29-1 to TRBJ1-1; D unclear. The length of the CDR3 is 13 residues. The ends were cut back, 3 bases at V and 2 bases at J, with 10 bases in the middle. Germline loops: CDR1 SQVTM, CDR2 ANQGSEA. This CDR3 reads CSVELQTNTEAFF. In DNA form, the CDR3 reads TGCAGCGTTGAGCTACAGACCAACACTGAAGCTTTCTTT. Drawing the rest from reference TRBV29-1 and TRBJ1-1, the complete variable domain is SAVISQKPSRDICQRGTSLTIQCQVDSQVTMMFWYRQQPGQSLTLIATANQGSEATYESGFVIDKFPISRPNLTFSTLTVSNMSPEDSSIYLCSVELQTNTEAFFGQGTRLTVV.

V and J are TRBV4-3 and TRBJ2-1; 9 bases are shared with TRBD1. The CDR3 extends over 18 amino acids. V was pared by 0 bases and J by 9 bases, with 15 bases of the junction left unmatched. Germline V gene lookup returns CDR1 LGHNA and CDR2 YSLEER. The CDR3 DNA sequence: TGCGCCAGCAGCCAAGATTACAGGGGGCACCGGAGCGGGTCTGAGCAGTTCTTC. Translated, it gives CASSQDYRGHRSGSEQFF.

The V gene is TRBV19, the J gene TRBJ1-2; tentatively, D is TRBD1 (6 bases). Trimming stripped 6 bases from V and 6 bases from J, with 14 bases between. This CDR3 spans 13 amino acids. Germline assignment: CDR1 LNHDA and CDR2 SQIVND (reference sequence). The chain's CDR3 is CASRSGTLHGYTF. The CDR3 bases are TGTGCCAGTAGGTCCGGGACACTCCATGGCTACACCTTC.

In nucleotides, the CDR3 is TGTGCCAGCAGTTACAGGCTAGCGGGACGAGGGGATACGCAGTATTTT. Its protein is CASSYRLAGRGDTQYF. The genes are TRBV6-5 and TRBJ2-3; TRBD2 matches 9 bases. The CDR3 extends over 16 amino acids. Germline trimming cut 2 bases from V and 6 bases from J; bases unmatched to any gene: 9. CDR1 MNHEY and CDR2 SVGAGI come from the germline V gene.

The V call is TRBV29-1, the J call TRBJ1-4; the D is unclear. This CDR3 comprises 11 residues. Germline lookup yields CDR1 SQVTM and CDR2 ANQGSEA. Trimming pared 6 bases from V and 11 bases from J, leaving 13 bases between. CDR3 residues: CSVQLVEKLFF. The CDR3 DNA sequence: TGCAGCGTCCAGCTGGTGGAGAAACTGTTTTTT.

This chain joins TRBV28 and TRBJ2-1, with D unresolved. Trimming shortened V by 2 bases and J by 0 bases, and 14 bases separated the two germline ends. This CDR3 spans 17 amino acids. Germline CDR1 MDHEN, CDR2 SYDVKM. The DNA for the CDR3 is TGTGCCAGCAGTTTACTCCCCAGTGCAAGCTCCTACAATGAGCAGTTCTTC. Residues: CASSLLPSASSYNEQFF.

The V and J genes are TRBV30 and TRBJ1-5; possible D gene TRBD1, 6 bases. Per the germline V gene, CDR1 is GTSNPN and CDR2 is SVGIG (reference sequence). The CDR3 runs to 16 residues. V was shortened by 0 bases and J by 2 bases, with 14 bases between the two germline ends. CDR3 nucleotides: TGTGCCTGGAGTGTACGGCTGGGGGCAGGCAATCAGCCCCAGCATTTT. It specifies CAWSVRLGAGNQPQHF.

The rearrangement uses TRBV6-1 and TRBJ2-1; D remains unclear. The CDR3 spans 15 residues. Trimming pared 1 base from V and 4 bases from J, leaving 11 bases between. The V gene's germline CDR1 is MNHNS and CDR2 SASEGT. CDR3 DNA: TGTGCCAGCAGTGAAGGTGTTGGGCAGTACAATGAGCAGTTCTTC. This encodes CASSEGVGQYNEQFF.

The rearrangement links TRBV6-5 to TRBJ2-7, with unresolved D. The germline V and J ends were trimmed by 6 bases and 0 bases, with 6 bases remaining between them. This CDR3 contains 12 residues. CDR1 and CDR2 (germline): MNHEY, SVGAGI. The CDR3, as DNA: TGTGCCAGCAGCTCCTACTCCTACGAGCAGTACTTC. It codes for CASSSYSYEQYF.

Remarks on this clone: This same CDR3 is encoded by further DNA sequences in the sample. The chain employs TRBV29-1 and TRBJ2-7, with D possibly TRBD2 on 5 matching bases. CDR1 and CDR2 (germline): SQVTM, ANQGSEA. This CDR3 comprises 12 residues. Between the trimmed V and J ends, which lost 4 bases and 3 bases, there was a span of 10 bases. CDR3 loop: CSVVAGGYEQYF. The CDR3 DNA reads as TGCAGCGTTGTTGCGGGTGGCTACGAGCAGTACTTC.

The chain combines TRBV7-2 with TRBJ2-5; 9 nucleotides align to TRBD1. The germline V gene encodes CDR1 SGHTA and CDR2 FQGNSA. Trimming at V came to 5 bases and at J to 4 bases, leaving 5 bases not matched to a gene. The CDR3 length is 14 residues. CDR3 nucleotides: TGTGCCAGCAGCGGGGACAGGGTCCGAGAGACCCAGTACTTC. Protein: CASSGDRVRETQYF.

The chain joins TRBV5-4 to TRBJ1-6, with 10 bases that match TRBD1. The germline gives CDR1 SGHNT, CDR2 YYREEE (reference sequence). The CDR3 consists of 15 residues. V lost 4 bases, J lost 7 bases, and 5 bases stayed unmatched. The CDR3 spells CASSTGQGQNSPLHF. In nucleotides, the CDR3 is TGTGCCAGCAGCACGGGACAGGGGCAGAATTCACCCCTCCACTTT.

The DNA of the CDR3 is TGTGCCAGCTCTCAAGGACATAGCGGAGCGACCTACGAGCAGTACTTC. This encodes CASSQGHSGATYEQYF. This chain links TRBV18 with TRBJ2-7; D might be TRBD2 (6 bases). The ends were cut back, 6 bases at V and 2 bases at J, with 20 bases in the middle. The germline V gene encodes CDR1 KGHSH and CDR2 LQKENI. The CDR3 is 16 residues long.

This clone was counted once. V is TRBV11-3 and J is TRBJ2-7; TRBD2 might be the D (5 bases). Deletions cut 2 bases from V and 1 base from J, with 24 bases between. The CDR3 runs to 19 residues. CDR1 SGHNT and CDR2 YENEEA come from the germline V gene. DNA of the CDR3: TGTGCCAGCAGCTTAATAGCCGGGGTTCAGTTCCCCCAATCCTACGAGCAGTACTTC. This gives the protein CASSLIAGVQFPQSYEQYF.

V usage is TRBV30 and J usage is TRBJ1-1; D gene uncertain. This CDR3 is 13 amino acids long. Trimming stripped 1 base from V and 4 bases from J, with 10 bases between. CDR1 and CDR2 (germline): GTSNPN, SVGIG (reference sequence). The CDR3 DNA reads as TGTGCCTGGAGTGAAGGCAGGCGCACTGAAGCTTTCTTT. Translated, it gives CAWSEGRRTEAFF.